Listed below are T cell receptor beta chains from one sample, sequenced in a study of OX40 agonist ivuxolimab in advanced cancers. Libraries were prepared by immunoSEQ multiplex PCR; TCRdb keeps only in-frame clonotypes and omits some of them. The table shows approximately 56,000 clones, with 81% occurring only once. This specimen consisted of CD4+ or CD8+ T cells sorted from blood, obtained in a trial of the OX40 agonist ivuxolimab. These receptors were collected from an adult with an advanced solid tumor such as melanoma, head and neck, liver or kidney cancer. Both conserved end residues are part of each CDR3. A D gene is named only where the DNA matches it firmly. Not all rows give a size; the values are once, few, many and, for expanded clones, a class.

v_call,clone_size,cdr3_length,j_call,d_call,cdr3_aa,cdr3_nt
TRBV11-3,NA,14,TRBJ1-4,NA,CASSLGPNNEKLFF,TGTGCCAGCAGCTTAGGACCGAATAATGAAAAACTGTTTTTT
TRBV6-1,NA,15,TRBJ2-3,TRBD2,CASNLAGGPSDTQYF,TGTGCCAGCAACCTAGCGGGGGGGCCGTCAGATACGCAGTATTTT
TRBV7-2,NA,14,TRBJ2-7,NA,CASSLSDRSYEQYF,TGTGCCAGCAGCTTATCTGACCGTTCCTACGAGCAGTACTTC
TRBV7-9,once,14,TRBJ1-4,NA,CASSLGQRNEKLFF,TGTGCCAGCAGCCTAGGACAGAGAAATGAAAAACTGTTTTTT
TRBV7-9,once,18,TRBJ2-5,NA,CASSFYPPAGVYQETQYF,TGTGCCAGCAGCTTTTATCCACCAGCAGGGGTTTACCAAGAGACCCAGTACTTC
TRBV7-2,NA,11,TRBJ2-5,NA,CASSLTETQYF,TGTGCCAGCAGCTTAACAGAGACCCAGTACTTC
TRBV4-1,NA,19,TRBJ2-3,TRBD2,CASSQVPAGGPFHTDTQYF,TGCGCCAGCAGCCAAGTTCCAGCGGGGGGCCCTTTCCACACAGATACGCAGTATTTT
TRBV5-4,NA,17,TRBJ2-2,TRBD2,CASSLGLAGPVTGELFF,TGTGCCAGCAGCTTGGGGCTAGCGGGGCCAGTCACCGGGGAGCTGTTTTTT
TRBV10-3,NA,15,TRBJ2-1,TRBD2,CAIRTTSGGYNEQFF,TGTGCCATCCGCACGACTAGCGGGGGATACAATGAGCAGTTCTTC
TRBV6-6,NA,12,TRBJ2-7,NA,CASSPSRLEQYF,TGTGCCAGCAGTCCCTCGCGGCTGGAGCAGTACTTC
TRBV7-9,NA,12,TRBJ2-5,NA,CASGRSQETQYF,TGTGCCAGCGGGAGGAGTCAAGAGACCCAGTACTTC
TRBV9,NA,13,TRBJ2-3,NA,CASSYGRADTQYF,TGTGCCAGCAGCTATGGACGGGCCGATACGCAGTATTTT
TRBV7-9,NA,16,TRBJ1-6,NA,CASSLPGLRRNSPLHF,TGTGCCAGCAGTTTGCCGGGCCTCAGGCGTAATTCACCCCTCCACTTT
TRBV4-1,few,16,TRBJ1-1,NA,CASSPGPYRLNTEAFF,TGCGCCAGCAGCCCGGGACCTTATCGGTTGAACACTGAAGCTTTCTTT
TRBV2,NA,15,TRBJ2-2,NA,CASSEKRTNTGELFF,TGTGCCAGCAGTGAAAAGCGGACGAACACCGGGGAGCTGTTTTTT
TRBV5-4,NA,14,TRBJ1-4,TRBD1,CASSFDRGLEKLFF,TGTGCCAGCAGCTTTGACAGGGGTTTGGAAAAACTGTTTTTT
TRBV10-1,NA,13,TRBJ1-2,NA,CASSESIQHGYTF,TGCGCCAGCAGTGAGTCGATACAGCATGGCTACACCTTC
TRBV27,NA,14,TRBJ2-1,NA,CASSFQPPYNEQFF,TGTGCCAGCAGTTTCCAGCCACCCTACAATGAGCAGTTCTTC
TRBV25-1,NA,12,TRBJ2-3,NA,CASSPTEYTQYF,TGTGCCAGCAGTCCGACAGAATATACGCAGTATTTT
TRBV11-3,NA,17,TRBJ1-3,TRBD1,CASSLRTGGISGNTIYF,TGTGCCAGCAGCCTCCGGACAGGAGGAATCTCTGGAAACACCATATATTTT
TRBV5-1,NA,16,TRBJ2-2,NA,CASSLEVSANTGELFF,TGCGCCAGCAGCTTGGAGGTCTCCGCGAACACCGGGGAGCTGTTTTTT
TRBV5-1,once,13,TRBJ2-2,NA,CASSLEGAGELFF,TGCGCCAGCAGCTTGGAGGGGGCCGGGGAGCTGTTTTTT
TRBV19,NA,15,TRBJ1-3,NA,CASSTNPRTGNTIYF,TGTGCCAGTAGTACGAATCCTCGAACGGGAAACACCATATATTTT
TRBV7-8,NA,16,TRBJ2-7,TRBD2,CASSFSLAGGFYEQYF,TGTGCCAGCAGCTTCAGTCTAGCGGGGGGTTTCTACGAGCAGTACTTC
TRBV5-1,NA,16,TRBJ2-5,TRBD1,CASRAGTGDAQETQYF,TGCGCCAGCAGGGCTGGGACAGGGGATGCACAAGAGACCCAGTACTTC
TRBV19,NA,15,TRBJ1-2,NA,CASSVQAREDYGYTF,TGTGCCAGTAGTGTACAGGCCAGAGAGGACTATGGCTACACCTTC
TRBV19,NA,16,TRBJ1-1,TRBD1,CASSPGQGRLNTEAFF,TGTGCCAGTAGTCCAGGACAGGGGCGACTGAACACTGAAGCTTTCTTT
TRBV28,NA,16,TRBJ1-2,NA,CASSLPPGQDDYGYTF,TGTGCCAGCAGTTTGCCCCCAGGACAAGACGACTATGGCTACACCTTC
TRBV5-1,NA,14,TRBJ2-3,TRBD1,CASSLRQGADTQYF,TGCGCCAGCAGCCTGAGACAGGGGGCAGATACGCAGTATTTT
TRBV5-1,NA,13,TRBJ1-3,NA,CASSWDPRNTIYF,TGCGCCAGCAGCTGGGACCCCAGGAACACCATATATTTT
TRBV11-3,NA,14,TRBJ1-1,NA,CASSLDFPNTEAFF,TGTGCCAGCAGCTTAGATTTCCCGAACACTGAAGCTTTCTTT
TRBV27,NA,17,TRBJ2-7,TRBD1,CASSFSGSGTGNYEQYF,TGTGCCAGCAGTTTCTCCGGGTCCGGGACAGGGAACTACGAGCAGTACTTC
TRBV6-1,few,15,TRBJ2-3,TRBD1,CASRNSGGPTDTQYF,TGTGCCAGCAGGAACTCAGGGGGACCCACAGATACGCAGTATTTT
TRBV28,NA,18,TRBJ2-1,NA,CASSSPSPQGGGAGEQFF,TGTGCCAGCAGTTCCCCATCCCCCCAGGGAGGGGGAGCCGGGGAGCAGTTCTTC
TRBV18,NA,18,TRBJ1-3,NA,CASSPPYGRASSGNTIYF,TGTGCCAGCTCACCACCGTACGGCAGGGCCTCCTCTGGAAACACCATATATTTT
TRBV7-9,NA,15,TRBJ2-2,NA,CASSLVSGGTGELFF,TGTGCCAGCAGCTTAGTCTCCGGGGGAACCGGGGAGCTGTTTTTT
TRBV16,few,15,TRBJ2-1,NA,CASSQSSGVYNEQFF,TGTGCCAGCAGCCAATCCAGTGGGGTATACAATGAGCAGTTCTTC
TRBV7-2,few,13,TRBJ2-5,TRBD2,CASSSTSAFPSYF,TGTGCCAGCAGCTCCACTAGCGCGTTTCCCTCGTACTTC
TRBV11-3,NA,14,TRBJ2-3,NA,CASSLGRWGDTQYF,TGTGCCAGCAGCTTGGGACGGTGGGGAGATACGCAGTATTTT
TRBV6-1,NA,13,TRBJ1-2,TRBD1,CASSVNRDSGYTF,TGTGCCAGCAGCGTTAACAGGGACAGCGGCTACACCTTC
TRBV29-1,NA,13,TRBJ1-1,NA,CSALKGGITEAFF,TGCAGCGCCCTCAAAGGGGGTATCACTGAAGCTTTCTTT
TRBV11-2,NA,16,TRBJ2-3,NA,CASSLEGGGLPDTQYF,TGTGCCAGCAGCCTCGAGGGGGGGGGCCTCCCAGATACGCAGTATTTT
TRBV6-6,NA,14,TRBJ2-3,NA,CASRQGLGWDTQYF,TGTGCCAGCAGACAGGGTTTGGGTTGGGATACGCAGTATTTT
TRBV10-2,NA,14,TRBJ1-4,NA,CASSLGGANEKLFF,TGCGCCAGCAGCCTAGGGGGGGCTAATGAAAAACTGTTTTTT
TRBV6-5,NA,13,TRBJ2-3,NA,CASSTDGPDTQYF,TGTGCCAGCAGTACCGACGGACCAGATACGCAGTATTTT
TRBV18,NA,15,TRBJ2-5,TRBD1,CASSPEQGAWETQYF,TGTGCCAGCTCCCCGGAGCAGGGGGCGTGGGAGACCCAGTACTTC
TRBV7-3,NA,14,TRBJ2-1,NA,CASSLGGVSNEQFF,TGTGCCAGCAGCTTAGGCGGGGTTAGCAATGAGCAGTTCTTC
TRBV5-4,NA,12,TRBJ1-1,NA,CASSQGLEGAFF,TGTGCCAGCAGCCAAGGACTGGAAGGAGCTTTCTTT
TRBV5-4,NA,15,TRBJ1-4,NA,CASTGGRGVNEKLFF,TGTGCCAGCACCGGGGGTCGAGGGGTCAATGAAAAACTGTTTTTT
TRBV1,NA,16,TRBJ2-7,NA,CTSSQGGGAPAYEQYF,TGCACCAGCAGCCAAGGTGGGGGGGCCCCCGCCTACGAGCAGTACTTC
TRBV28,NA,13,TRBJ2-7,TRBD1,CASSLVTGGEQYF,TGTGCCAGCAGTTTGGTAACAGGGGGCGAGCAGTACTTC
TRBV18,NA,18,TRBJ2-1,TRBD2,CASSPGVGAGGSYNEQFF,TGTGCCAGCTCACCAGGAGTAGGAGCGGGGGGCTCCTACAATGAGCAGTTCTTC
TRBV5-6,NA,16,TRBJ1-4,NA,CASSLAGEATNEKLFF,TGTGCCAGCAGCTTGGCCGGGGAAGCAACTAATGAAAAACTGTTTTTT